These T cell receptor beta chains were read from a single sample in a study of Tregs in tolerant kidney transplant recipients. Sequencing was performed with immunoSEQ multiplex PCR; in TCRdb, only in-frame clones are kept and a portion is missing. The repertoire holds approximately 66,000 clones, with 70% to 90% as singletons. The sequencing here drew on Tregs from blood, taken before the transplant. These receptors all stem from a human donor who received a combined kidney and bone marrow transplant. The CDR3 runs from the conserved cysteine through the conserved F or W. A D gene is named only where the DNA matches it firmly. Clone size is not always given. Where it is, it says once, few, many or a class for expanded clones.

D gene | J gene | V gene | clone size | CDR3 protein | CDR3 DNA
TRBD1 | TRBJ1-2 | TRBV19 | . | CASSIAQGKGYGYTF | TGTGCCAGTAGTATAGCACAGGGGAAGGGCTATGGCTACACCTTC
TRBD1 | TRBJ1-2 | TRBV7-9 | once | CASSDNDRGLGYGYTF | TGTGCCAGCAGCGATAACGACAGGGGGCTTGGTTATGGCTACACCTTC
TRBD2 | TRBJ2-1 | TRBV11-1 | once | CASSLLRAGGLHNEQFF | TGTGCCAGCAGCTTACTCAGGGCGGGGGGATTACACAATGAGCAGTTCTTC
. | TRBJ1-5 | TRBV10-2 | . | CASSGSGYSNQPQHF | TGCGCCAGCAGTGGTTCAGGTTATAGCAATCAGCCCCAGCATTTT
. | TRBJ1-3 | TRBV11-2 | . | CASSLGGHSGNTIYF | TGTGCCAGCAGCTTAGGGGGCCACTCTGGAAACACCATATATTTT
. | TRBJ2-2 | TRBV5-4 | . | CASSRAQSATGELFF | TGTGCCAGCAGCAGAGCACAAAGCGCCACCGGGGAGCTGTTTTTT
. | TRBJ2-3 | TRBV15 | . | CATSRDPGDTQYF | TGTGCCACCAGCAGAGACCCGGGTGATACGCAGTATTTT
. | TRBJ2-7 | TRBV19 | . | CASTYPDGQGNYEQYF | TGTGCCAGTACCTATCCCGACGGGCAGGGTAACTACGAGCAGTACTTC
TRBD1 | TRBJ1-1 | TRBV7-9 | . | CAIPGGAGGNTEAFF | TGTGCCATCCCCGGAGGGGCAGGGGGTAATACTGAAGCTTTCTTT
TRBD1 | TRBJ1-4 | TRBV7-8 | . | CASSPRQGANEKLFF | TGTGCCAGCAGCCCAAGACAGGGGGCGAATGAAAAACTGTTTTTT
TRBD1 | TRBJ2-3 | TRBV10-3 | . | CAISGGILTDTQYF | TGTGCCATCTCAGGGGGTATTCTCACAGATACGCAGTATTTT
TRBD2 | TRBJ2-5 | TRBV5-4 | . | CASSGPGLAGPGETQYF | TGTGCCAGCAGCGGGCCGGGACTAGCGGGACCAGGGGAGACCCAGTACTTC
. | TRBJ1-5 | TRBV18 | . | CASSPPGHPSNQPQHF | TGTGCCAGCTCACCACCGGGACACCCTAGCAATCAGCCCCAGCATTTT
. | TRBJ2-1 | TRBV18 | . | CASSPRGYNEQFF | TGTGCCAGCTCACCACGTGGGTACAATGAGCAGTTCTTC